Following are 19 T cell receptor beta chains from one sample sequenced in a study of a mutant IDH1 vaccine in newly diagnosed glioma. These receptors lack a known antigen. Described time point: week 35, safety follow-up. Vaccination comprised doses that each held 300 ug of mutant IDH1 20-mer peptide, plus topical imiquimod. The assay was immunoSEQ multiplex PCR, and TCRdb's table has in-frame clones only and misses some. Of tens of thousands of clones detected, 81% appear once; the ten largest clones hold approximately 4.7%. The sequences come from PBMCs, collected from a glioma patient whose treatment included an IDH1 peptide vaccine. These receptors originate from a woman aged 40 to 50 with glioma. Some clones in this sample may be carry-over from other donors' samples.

The CDR3 nucleotides read TGTGCCAGCGATAGGGATAGCAATCAGCCCCAGCATTTT. It translates to CASDRDSNQPQHF. This sequence joins TRBV2 and TRBJ1-5; no clear D. This CDR3 is built from 13 residues. Looked up from germline, CDR1 is SNHLY and CDR2 is FYNNEI. V was pared by 8 bases and J by 0 bases, with 8 bases between.

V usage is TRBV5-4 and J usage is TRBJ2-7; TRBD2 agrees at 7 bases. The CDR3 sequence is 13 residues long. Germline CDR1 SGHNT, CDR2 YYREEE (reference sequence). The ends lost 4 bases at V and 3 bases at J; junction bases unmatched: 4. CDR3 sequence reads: CASSAAGDYEQYF. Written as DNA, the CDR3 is TGTGCCAGCAGCGCCGCGGGGGACTACGAGCAGTACTTC.

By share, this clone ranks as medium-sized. DNA of the CDR3: TGTGCCAGCAGCTTAGCCTCCCCTGTAGGGGACGACGGTAAGGGCTACACCTTC. This translates into CASSLASPVGDDGKGYTF. The chain recombines TRBV7-2 with TRBJ1-2; a possible D gene is TRBD1 (5 bases). V lost 0 bases and J 8 bases, leaving 25 bases between the germline ends. CDR1 SGHTA and CDR2 FQGNSA come from the germline V gene. The CDR3 consists of 18 residues.

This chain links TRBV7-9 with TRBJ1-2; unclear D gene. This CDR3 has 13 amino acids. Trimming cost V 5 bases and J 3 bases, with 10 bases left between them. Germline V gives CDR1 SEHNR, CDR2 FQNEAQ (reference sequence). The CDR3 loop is CASSLPEYYGYTF. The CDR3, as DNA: TGTGCCAGCAGCCTTCCCGAGTACTATGGCTACACCTTC.

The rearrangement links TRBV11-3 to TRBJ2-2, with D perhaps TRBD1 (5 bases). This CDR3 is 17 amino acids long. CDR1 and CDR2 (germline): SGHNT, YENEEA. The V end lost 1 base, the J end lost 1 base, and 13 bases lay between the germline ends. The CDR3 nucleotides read TGTGCCAGCAGCTTAGGTCGGTCAAGGGGGAACACCGGGGAGCTGTTTTTT. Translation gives CASSLGRSRGNTGELFF.

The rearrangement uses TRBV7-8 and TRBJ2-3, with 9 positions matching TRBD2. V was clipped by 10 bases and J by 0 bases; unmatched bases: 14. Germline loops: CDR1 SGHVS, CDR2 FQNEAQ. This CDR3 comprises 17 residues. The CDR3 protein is CATDPGWLAGSTDTQYF. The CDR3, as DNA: TGTGCCACCGACCCAGGGTGGCTAGCGGGGAGCACAGATACGCAGTATTTT.

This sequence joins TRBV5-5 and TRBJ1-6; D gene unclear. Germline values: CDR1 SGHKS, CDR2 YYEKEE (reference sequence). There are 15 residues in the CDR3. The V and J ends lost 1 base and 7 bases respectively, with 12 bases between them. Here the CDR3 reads CASSLLGVKNSPLHF. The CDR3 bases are TGTGCCAGCAGCTTGCTCGGAGTTAAGAATTCACCCCTCCACTTT.

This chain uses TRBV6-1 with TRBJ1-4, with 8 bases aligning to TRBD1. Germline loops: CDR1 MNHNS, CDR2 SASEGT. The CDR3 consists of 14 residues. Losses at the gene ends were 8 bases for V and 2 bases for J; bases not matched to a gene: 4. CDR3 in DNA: TGTGCCAGCTTCAGGGGGCTGACTAATGAAAAACTGTTTTTT. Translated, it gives CASFRGLTNEKLFF.

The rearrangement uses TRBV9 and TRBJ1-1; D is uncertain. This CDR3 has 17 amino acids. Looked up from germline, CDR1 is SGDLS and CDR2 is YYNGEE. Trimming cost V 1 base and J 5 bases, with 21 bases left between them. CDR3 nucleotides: TGTGCCAGCAGCGTAAGGGCGGAGGGTCGGGGAAGGACTGAAGCTTTCTTT. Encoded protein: CASSVRAEGRGRTEAFF. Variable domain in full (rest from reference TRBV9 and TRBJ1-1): DSGVTQTPKHLITATGQRVTLRCSPRSGDLSVYWYQQSLDQGLQFLIQYYNGEERAKGNILERFSAQQFPDLHSELNLSSLELGDSALYFCASSVRAEGRGRTEAFFGQGTRLTVV.

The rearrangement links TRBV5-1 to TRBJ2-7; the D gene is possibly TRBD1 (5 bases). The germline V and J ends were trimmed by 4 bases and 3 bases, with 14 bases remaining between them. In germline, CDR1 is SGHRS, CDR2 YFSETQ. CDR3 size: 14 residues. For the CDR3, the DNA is TGCGCCAGCAGCCGATCGACAGACCGCTACGAGCAGTACTTC. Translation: CASSRSTDRYEQYF.

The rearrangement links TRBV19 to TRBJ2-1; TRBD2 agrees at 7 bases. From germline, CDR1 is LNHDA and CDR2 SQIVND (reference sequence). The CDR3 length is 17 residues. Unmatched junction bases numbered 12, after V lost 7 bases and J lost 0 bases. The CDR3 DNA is TGTGCCAGTAAAGGGAGGGCAGCCTTCCCCTCCTACAATGAGCAGTTCTTC. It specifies CASKGRAAFPSYNEQFF.

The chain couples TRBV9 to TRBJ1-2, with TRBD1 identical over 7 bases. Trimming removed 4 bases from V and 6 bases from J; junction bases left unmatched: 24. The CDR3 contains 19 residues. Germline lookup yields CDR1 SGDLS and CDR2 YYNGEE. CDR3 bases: TGTGCCAGCAGCTTCACCAATTCCCAGGGGGTGGAATTTGAGGATGGCTACACCTTC. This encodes CASSFTNSQGVEFEDGYTF.

Here the CDR3 reads CASSLLAEDTQYF. DNA for the CDR3: TGTGCCAGCAGCTTGTTAGCGGAAGATACGCAGTATTTT. The chain carries TRBV5-6 and TRBJ2-3; tentative D call: TRBD2 (6 bases). The CDR3 has 13 residues. Germline V CDR1 and CDR2: SGHDT, YYEEEE. V was clipped by 1 base and J by 5 bases, with 8 bases between them.

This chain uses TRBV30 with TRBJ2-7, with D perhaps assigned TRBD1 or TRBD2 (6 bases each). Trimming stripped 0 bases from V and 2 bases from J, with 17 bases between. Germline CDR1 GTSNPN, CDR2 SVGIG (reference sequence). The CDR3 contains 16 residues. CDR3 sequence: CAWSVSWCGGPYEQYF. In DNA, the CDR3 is TGTGCCTGGAGTGTATCCTGGTGTGGGGGGCCCTACGAGCAGTACTTC.

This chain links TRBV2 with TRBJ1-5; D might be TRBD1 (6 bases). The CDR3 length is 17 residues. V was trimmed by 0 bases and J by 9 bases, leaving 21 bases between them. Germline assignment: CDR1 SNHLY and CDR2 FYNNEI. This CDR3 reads CASSEAPLTGFPGPQHF. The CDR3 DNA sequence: TGTGCCAGCAGTGAAGCGCCTTTAACAGGGTTCCCCGGGCCCCAGCATTTT.

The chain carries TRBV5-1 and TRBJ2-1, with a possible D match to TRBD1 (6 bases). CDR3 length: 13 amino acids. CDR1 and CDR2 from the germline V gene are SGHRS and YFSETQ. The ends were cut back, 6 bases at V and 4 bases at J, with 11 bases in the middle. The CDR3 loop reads CASKRTAYNEQFF. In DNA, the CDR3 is TGCGCCAGCAAACGGACAGCTTACAATGAGCAGTTCTTC.

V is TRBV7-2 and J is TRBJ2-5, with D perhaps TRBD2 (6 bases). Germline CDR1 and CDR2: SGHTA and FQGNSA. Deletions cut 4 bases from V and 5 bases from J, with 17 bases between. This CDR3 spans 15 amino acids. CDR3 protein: CASSSGDLRIETQYF. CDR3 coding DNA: TGTGCCAGCAGCTCGGGGGACCTCCGAATCGAGACCCAGTACTTC.

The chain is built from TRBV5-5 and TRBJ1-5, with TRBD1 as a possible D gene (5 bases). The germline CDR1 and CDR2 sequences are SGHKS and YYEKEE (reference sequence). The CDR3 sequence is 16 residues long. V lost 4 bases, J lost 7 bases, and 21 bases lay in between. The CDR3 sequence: CASSPDPRGFDQPQHF. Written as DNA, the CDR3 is TGTGCCAGCAGCCCAGACCCGAGGGGATTTGACCAGCCCCAGCATTTT.

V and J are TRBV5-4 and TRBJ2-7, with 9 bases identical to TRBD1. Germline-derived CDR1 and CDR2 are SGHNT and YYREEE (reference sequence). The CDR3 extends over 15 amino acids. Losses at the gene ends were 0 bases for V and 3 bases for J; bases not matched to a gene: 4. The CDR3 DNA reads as TGTGCCAGCAGCTTGGAGGGGACAGGGTACTACGAGCAGTACTTC. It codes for CASSLEGTGYYEQYF.